This record concerns one TCR beta chain sequence. Its specificity is not known. The data were obtained in a study of T cell responses to AZD1222 COVID-19 vaccine. The study, taken as a whole, reports: Spike-wide vaccine-associated CD4 TCRs dominated at 160-218 and 743-854.

V lost 6 bases to trimming and J lost 0 bases; unmatched junction nucleotides: 8. Germline lookup yields CDR1 MNHEY and CDR2 SVGAGI. This CDR3 contains 15 residues. Assay used: immunoSEQ multiplex PCR; TCRdb lists only in-frame clones, some missing. The repertoire holds approximately 110,000 clones, with approximately 84% as singletons. The material was peripheral blood, obtained on day 0 of AZD1222 vaccination. The receptor's source is an adult in good health. The V call is TRBV6-5, the J call TRBJ2-7; 7 bases are a match to TRBD1. CDR3 sequence: CASRDTGVNSYEQYF. The CDR3, as DNA: TGTGCCAGCAGGGATACAGGGGTAAACTCCTACGAGCAGTACTTC.